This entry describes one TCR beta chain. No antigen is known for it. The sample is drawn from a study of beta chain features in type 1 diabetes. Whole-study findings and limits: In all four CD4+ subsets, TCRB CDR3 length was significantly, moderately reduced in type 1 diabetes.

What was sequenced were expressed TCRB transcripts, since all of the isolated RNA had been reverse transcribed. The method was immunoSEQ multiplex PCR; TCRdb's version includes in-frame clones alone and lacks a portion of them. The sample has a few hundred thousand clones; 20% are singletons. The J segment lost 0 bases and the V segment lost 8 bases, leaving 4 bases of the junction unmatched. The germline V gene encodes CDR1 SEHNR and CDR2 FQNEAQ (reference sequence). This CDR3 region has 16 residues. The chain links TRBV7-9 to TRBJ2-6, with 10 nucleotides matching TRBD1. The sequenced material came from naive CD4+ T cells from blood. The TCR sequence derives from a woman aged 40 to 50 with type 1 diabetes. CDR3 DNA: TGTGCCAGCCCCGGGACAGGGGACTCTGGGGCCAACGTCCTGACTTTC. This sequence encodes CASPGTGDSGANVLTF.